The source of this T cell receptor beta chain is a study of T-cell memory formation after mild COVID-19. Each CDR3 protein gets one entry after TCRdb re-called the 5' RACE reads with MiXCR. This repertoire shows 300,000 to 400,000 distinct CDR3 sequences, 20% to 25% found once; its top ten account for 9.5% to 15%. There are many counts of this clonotype. The V end lost 6 bases, the J end lost 1 base, and 14 bases lay between the germline ends. The CDR3 is 15 amino acids. Germline-derived CDR1 and CDR2 are MNHEY and SMNVEV (reference sequence). This TCR was sampled from an adult woman who had mild COVID-19 (a few samples of this study predate the infection). Cell type and time point are not known. The chain is built from TRBV27 and TRBJ2-3, with D hard to call. Input material: PBMCs or a T cell subset sorted from them (not recorded which). The CDR3 here is CASSWSDGRTDTQYF. DNA for the CDR3: TGTGCCAGCAGCTGGTCGGACGGACGCACAGATACGCAGTATTTT.